Below, 23 T cell receptor beta chains from the same sample are listed, as sequenced in a study of cytomegalovirus exposure and HLA in healthy donors. Method: immunoSEQ multiplex PCR; TCRdb's copy keeps in-frame clones and lacks some. The table has more than 250,000 clones, about 85% seen once. Sequencing used PBMCs. The receptors originated from a woman in her thirties in good health and CMV-seropositive.

The chain has TRBV28 and TRBJ2-7; 7 positions agree with TRBD1. Germline V gives CDR1 MDHEN, CDR2 SYDVKM. The CDR3 consists of 16 residues. V shed 7 bases, J shed 6 bases, and the junction held 18 bases outside the gene matches. This chain's CDR3 is CASTPWLDRTLREQYF. DNA of the CDR3: TGTGCCAGCACCCCTTGGTTGGACAGGACTTTACGCGAGCAGTACTTC.

The chain couples TRBV2 to TRBJ2-1; 10 bases are shared with TRBD1. Germline V gives CDR1 SNHLY, CDR2 FYNNEI. CDR3 length: 18 residues. The ends lost 8 bases at V and 0 bases at J; junction bases unmatched: 13. The chain's CDR3 is CASRGQGTTRLSYNEQFF. CDR3 DNA sequence: TGTGCCAGCCGGGGACAGGGGACGACCAGACTCTCCTACAATGAGCAGTTCTTC. The full variable domain, completed using reference TRBV2 and TRBJ2-1, is EPEVTQTPSHQVTQMGQEVILRCVPISNHLYFYWYRQILGQKVEFLVSFYNNEISEKSEIFDDQFSVERPDGSNFTLKIRSTKLEDSAMYFCASRGQGTTRLSYNEQFFGPGTRLTVL.

Written as DNA, the CDR3 is TGCGCCAGCACGGGACTAGCGGAAAACATTCAGTACTTC. Its protein product is CASTGLAENIQYF. The chain uses TRBV5-1 and TRBJ2-4; 11 bases fit TRBD2. V gave up 6 bases and J gave up 5 bases; unmatched junction bases: 1. Germline V gene lookup returns CDR1 SGHRS and CDR2 YFSETQ. This CDR3 is built from 13 residues.

CDR3 loop: CASSLPHGRVHEQYF. The CDR3, as DNA: TGTGCCAGCAGTTTACCCCACGGCAGGGTCCACGAGCAGTACTTC. The V gene is TRBV28, the J gene TRBJ2-7; TRBD1 might be the D (5 bases). This CDR3 is built from 15 residues. Germline lookup yields CDR1 MDHEN and CDR2 SYDVKM. Trimming pared 2 bases from V and 5 bases from J, leaving 16 bases between.

The V and J genes are TRBV19 and TRBJ2-7; no clear D gene. Germline V gene sequence: CDR1 LNHDA, CDR2 SQIVND (reference sequence). CDR3 length equals 14 residues. The V end lost 7 bases, the J end lost 2 bases, and 15 bases lay between the germline ends. The CDR3 loop is CASTTQNFPYEQYF. CDR3 in DNA: TGTGCCAGTACTACCCAGAACTTTCCCTACGAGCAGTACTTC.

The rearrangement joins TRBV5-4 to TRBJ2-7, with 9 positions matching TRBD1. Losses at the gene ends were 0 bases for V and 3 bases for J; bases not matched to a gene: 4. This CDR3 is built from 15 residues. Per the germline V gene, CDR1 is SGHNT and CDR2 is YYREEE (reference sequence). CDR3 nucleotide sequence: TGTGCCAGCAGCTTGGCCGGGACAGGGAACTACGAGCAGTACTTC. Translation gives CASSLAGTGNYEQYF.

This clone appeared once. The rearrangement links TRBV30 to TRBJ1-4; D uncertain. The CDR3 is 15 residues long. With 4 bases removed from V and 0 bases from J, the gap between germline ends came to 12 bases. The germline V gene has CDR1 GTSNPN and CDR2 SVGIG (reference sequence). The CDR3 protein is CAWTPGGPTNEKLFF. CDR3 nucleotide sequence: TGTGCCTGGACCCCGGGCGGACCAACTAATGAAAAACTGTTTTTT.

The V gene is TRBV6-1, the J gene TRBJ2-7, with a possible D match to TRBD1 (5 bases). The CDR3 extends over 12 amino acids. The ends were cut back, 3 bases at V and 6 bases at J, with 9 bases in the middle. Germline CDR1 and CDR2: MNHNS and SASEGT. The CDR3 coding sequence is TGTGCCAGCAGTGATTCAGGGCCCGAGCAGTACTTC. Translated: CASSDSGPEQYF.

Only a few counts were recorded for this clone. The V call is TRBV6-4, the J call TRBJ2-3, with TRBD2 as a possible D gene (5 bases). Germline assignment: CDR1 MRHNA and CDR2 SNTAGT. CDR3 size: 14 residues. The ends were cut back, 0 bases at V and 6 bases at J, with 10 bases in the middle. As DNA, the CDR3 is TGTGCCAGCAGTGACTCGAGAGGGTTGGATACGCAGTATTTT. Protein sequence: CASSDSRGLDTQYF.

This rearrangement joins TRBV4-2 to TRBJ1-2; TRBD1 agrees at 8 bases. With 4 bases clipped from V and 4 bases from J, the junction kept 20 bases outside the gene matches. The CDR3 totals 19 residues. Germline lookup yields CDR1 LGHNA and CDR2 YNFKEQ. The CDR3 bases are TGTGCCAGCAGCCGACCAGGAGACCCTACAGGGGGGGGTTTCTATGGCTACACCTTC. Its translation: CASSRPGDPTGGGFYGYTF.

V usage is TRBV4-3 and J usage is TRBJ2-7, with D perhaps given as TRBD1 or TRBD2 (5 bases each). This CDR3 region has 13 residues. Trimming cost V 3 bases and J 7 bases, with 13 bases left between them. The germline V gene has CDR1 LGHNA and CDR2 YSLEER. CDR3 DNA sequence: TGCGCCAGCAGCCAGAGACCAGGGAGAGAGCAGTACTTC. It is translated as CASSQRPGREQYF.

The gene calls are TRBV10-3 and TRBJ1-2; TRBD1 matches at 7 bases. Trimming took 6 bases from V and 10 from J; bases not matched to a gene: 14. The CDR3 consists of 14 residues. Germline V CDR1 and CDR2: ENHRY, SYGVKD. Written as DNA, the CDR3 is TGTGCCATCAGCCAGTCGACAGGGAAGAACCACTACACCTTC. This encodes CAISQSTGKNHYTF.

The chain uses TRBV2 and TRBJ1-2, with D possibly TRBD1 on 6 matching bases. V was trimmed by 4 bases and J by 3 bases, leaving 18 bases between them. The CDR3 has 16 amino acids. Germline CDR1 reads SNHLY; CDR2 reads FYNNEI. CDR3 bases: TGTGCCAGCAGTGTTTATGGGTTTGGGGGCGACTATGGCTACACCTTC. Amino acid sequence: CASSVYGFGGDYGYTF.

The CDR3 region is CASSKDSSEQFF. The CDR3 bases are TGTGCCAGCAGCAAAGACAGTAGCGAGCAGTTCTTC. The V and J genes are TRBV7-3 and TRBJ2-1, with D maybe TRBD1 (5 bases). Germline values: CDR1 SGHTA, CDR2 FQGTGA. Trimming removed 5 bases from V and 10 bases from J, with 12 bases in between. The CDR3 loop spans 12 amino acids.

This clone was seen just once. The rearrangement links TRBV10-3 to TRBJ2-7; 7 bases map to TRBD1. The V gene end was trimmed by 7 bases and the J gene end by 4 bases; junction bases not matched to a gene: 13. CDR3 length: 15 residues. The germline V gene has CDR1 ENHRY and CDR2 SYGVKD. CDR3 sequence reads: CAIKGANGNGYEQYF. Here the CDR3 DNA reads TGTGCCATCAAGGGGGCAAACGGGAATGGATACGAGCAGTACTTC.

The chain has TRBV18 and TRBJ1-1, with unresolved D. Trimming removed 4 bases at V and 0 bases at J, with 9 bases between. The CDR3 totals 14 residues. The germline gives CDR1 KGHSH, CDR2 LQKENI. CDR3 coding DNA: TGTGCCAGCTCACGCGCCCGGCTGAACACTGAAGCTTTCTTT. It codes for CASSRARLNTEAFF.

The chain recombines TRBV6-5 with TRBJ1-5; a weak D match, TRBD1 (6 bases). Trimming took off 6 bases at V and 2 bases at J, with 14 bases between the two ends. The CDR3 extends over 15 amino acids. Germline CDR1 is MNHEY and CDR2 is SVGAGI. The CDR3 loop reads CASSSTGRGNQPQHF. The CDR3, as DNA: TGTGCCAGCAGCTCGACAGGCCGCGGCAATCAGCCCCAGCATTTT.

The V call is TRBV30, the J call TRBJ1-1; the D gene is possibly TRBD1 (6 bases). Germline CDR1 and CDR2: GTSNPN and SVGIG (reference sequence). The CDR3 length is 14 residues. Deletions cut 1 base from V and 3 bases from J, with 12 bases between. CDR3 sequence reads: CAWSGIRGYTEAFF. The CDR3 DNA reads TGTGCCTGGAGTGGTATCAGGGGCTACACTGAAGCTTTCTTT.

This clone was counted a few times. The chain employs TRBV28 and TRBJ1-4, with 9 bases lining up with TRBD1. In germline, CDR1 is MDHEN, CDR2 SYDVKM. There are 14 residues in the CDR3. The ends lost 6 bases at V and 8 bases at J; junction bases unmatched: 7. This CDR3 is CASRTGTGWEKLFF. Here the CDR3 DNA reads TGTGCCAGCAGAACCGGGACAGGGTGGGAAAAACTGTTTTTT.

The V and J genes are TRBV28 and TRBJ1-5, with D unclear. The CDR3 consists of 17 residues. V lost 7 bases to trimming and J lost 3 bases, with 22 bases between them. Germline V gene sequence: CDR1 MDHEN, CDR2 SYDVKM. This CDR3 reads CASNPTGKRVINQPQHF. In nucleotides, the CDR3 is TGTGCCAGCAATCCCACGGGGAAGCGAGTAATCAATCAGCCCCAGCATTTT.

This chain connects TRBV6-5 to TRBJ2-1; D may be TRBD1 (6 bases). Trimming left V 5 bases short and J 9 bases short, with 14 bases between. CDR1 is MNHEY and CDR2 is SVGAGI in the germline V gene. CDR3 length: 13 amino acids. The CDR3 reads CASSPNRVREQFF. In DNA, the CDR3 is TGTGCCAGCAGTCCAAACAGGGTCCGTGAGCAGTTCTTC.

This clone was detected only once. The V call is TRBV30, the J call TRBJ1-2; TRBD1 aligns across 7 bases. CDR1 and CDR2 from the germline V gene are GTSNPN and SVGIG (reference sequence). V lost 4 bases and J lost 5; bases outside the gene matches: 4. The CDR3 has 12 residues. The CDR3 region is CAWIQTGYGYTF. The CDR3 nucleotides are TGTGCCTGGATTCAGACAGGGTATGGCTACACCTTC.

V and J are TRBV5-1 and TRBJ2-1, with 7 positions matching TRBD2. Trimming took 0 bases from V and 3 from J; bases not matched to a gene: 3. CDR1 is SGHRS and CDR2 is YFSETQ in the germline V gene. This CDR3 contains 15 residues. The CDR3 coding sequence is TGCGCCAGCAGCTTGGTGCAGCGGGACTACAATGAGCAGTTCTTC. Residues: CASSLVQRDYNEQFF.